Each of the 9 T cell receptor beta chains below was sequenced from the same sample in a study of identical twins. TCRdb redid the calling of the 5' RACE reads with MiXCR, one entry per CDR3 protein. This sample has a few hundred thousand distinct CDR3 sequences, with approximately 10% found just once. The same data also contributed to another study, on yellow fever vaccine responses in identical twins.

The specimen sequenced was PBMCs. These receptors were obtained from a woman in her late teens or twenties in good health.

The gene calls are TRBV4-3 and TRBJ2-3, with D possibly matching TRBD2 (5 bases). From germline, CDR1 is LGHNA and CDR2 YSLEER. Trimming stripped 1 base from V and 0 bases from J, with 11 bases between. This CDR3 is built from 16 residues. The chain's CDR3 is CASSQAAAASTDTQYF. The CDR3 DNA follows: TGCGCCAGCAGCCAAGCAGCAGCGGCTAGCACAGATACGCAGTATTTT.

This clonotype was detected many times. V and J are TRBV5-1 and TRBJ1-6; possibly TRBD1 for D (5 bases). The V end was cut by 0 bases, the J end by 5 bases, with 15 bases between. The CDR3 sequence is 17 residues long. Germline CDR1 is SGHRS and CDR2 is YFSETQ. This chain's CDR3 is CASSLDPGTIHNSPLHF. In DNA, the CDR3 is TGCGCCAGCAGCTTGGATCCAGGGACCATCCATAATTCACCCCTCCACTTT.

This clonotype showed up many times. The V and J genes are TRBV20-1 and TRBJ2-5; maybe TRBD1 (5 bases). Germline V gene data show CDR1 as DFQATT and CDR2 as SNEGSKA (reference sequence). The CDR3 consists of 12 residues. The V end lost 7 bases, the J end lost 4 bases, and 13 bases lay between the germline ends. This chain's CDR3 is CSGFQGTETQYF. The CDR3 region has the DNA TGCAGTGGCTTTCAGGGTACAGAGACCCAGTACTTC.

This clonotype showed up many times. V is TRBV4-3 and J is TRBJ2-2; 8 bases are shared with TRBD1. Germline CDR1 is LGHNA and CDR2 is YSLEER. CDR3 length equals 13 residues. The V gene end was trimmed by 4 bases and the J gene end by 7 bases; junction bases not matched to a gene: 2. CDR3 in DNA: TGCGCCAGCAGCCGACAGGGGATCGGGGAGCTGTTTTTT. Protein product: CASSRQGIGELFF.

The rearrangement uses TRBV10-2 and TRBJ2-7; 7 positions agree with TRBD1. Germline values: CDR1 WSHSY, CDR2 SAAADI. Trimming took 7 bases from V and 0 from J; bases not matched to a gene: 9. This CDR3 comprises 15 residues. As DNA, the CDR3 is TGCGCCAGCATCGATCGGACAGGCCTCTCCTACGAGCAGTACTTC. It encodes CASIDRTGLSYEQYF.

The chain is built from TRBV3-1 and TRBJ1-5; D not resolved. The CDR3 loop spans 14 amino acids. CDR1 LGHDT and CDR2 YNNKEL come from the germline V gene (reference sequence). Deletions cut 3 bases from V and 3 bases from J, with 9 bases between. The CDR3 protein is CASSQRRDNQPQHF. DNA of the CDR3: TGTGCCAGCAGCCAGCGACGGGACAATCAGCCCCAGCATTTT.

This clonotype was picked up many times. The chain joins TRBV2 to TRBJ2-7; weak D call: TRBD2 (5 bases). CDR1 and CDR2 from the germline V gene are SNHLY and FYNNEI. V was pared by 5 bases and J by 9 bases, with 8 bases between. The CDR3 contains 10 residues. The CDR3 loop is CASSLGVQYF. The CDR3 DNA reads TGTGCCAGCAGTTTGGGAGTGCAGTACTTC. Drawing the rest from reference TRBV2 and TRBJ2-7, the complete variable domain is EPEVTQTPSHQVTQMGQEVILRCVPISNHLYFYWYRQILGQKVEFLVSFYNNEISEKSEIFDDQFSVERPDGSNFTLKIRSTKLEDSAMYFCASSLGVQYFGPGTRLTVT.

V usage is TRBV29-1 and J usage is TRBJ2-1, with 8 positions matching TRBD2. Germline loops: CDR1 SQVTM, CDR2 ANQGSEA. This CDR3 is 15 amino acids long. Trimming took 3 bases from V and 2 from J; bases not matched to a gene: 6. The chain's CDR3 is CSVDQSGRAYNEQFF. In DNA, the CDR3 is TGCAGCGTTGACCAGAGCGGGAGAGCCTACAATGAGCAGTTCTTC.

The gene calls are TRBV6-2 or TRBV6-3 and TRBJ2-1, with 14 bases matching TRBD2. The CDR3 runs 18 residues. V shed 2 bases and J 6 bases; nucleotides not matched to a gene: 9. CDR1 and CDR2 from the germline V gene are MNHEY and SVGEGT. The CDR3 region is CASSYMSTSGRDRNEQFF. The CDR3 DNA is TGTGCCAGCAGTTACATGTCGACTAGCGGGAGGGACCGCAATGAGCAGTTCTTC.